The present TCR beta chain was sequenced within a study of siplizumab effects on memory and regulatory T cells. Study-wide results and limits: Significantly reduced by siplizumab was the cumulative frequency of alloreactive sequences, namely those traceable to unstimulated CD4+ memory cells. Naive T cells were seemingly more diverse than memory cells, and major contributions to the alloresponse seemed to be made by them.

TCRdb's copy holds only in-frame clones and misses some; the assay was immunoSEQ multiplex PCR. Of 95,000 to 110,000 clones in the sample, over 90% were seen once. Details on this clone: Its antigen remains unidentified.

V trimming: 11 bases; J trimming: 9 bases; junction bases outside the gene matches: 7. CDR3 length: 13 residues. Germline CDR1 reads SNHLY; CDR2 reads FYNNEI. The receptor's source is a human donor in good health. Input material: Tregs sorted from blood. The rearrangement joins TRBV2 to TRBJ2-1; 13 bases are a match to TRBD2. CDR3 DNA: TGTGCCGGCACTAGCGGGAGGGCTACTGAGCAGTTCTTC. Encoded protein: CAGTSGRATEQFF.